This note documents a single TCR beta chain sequence. This sample stems from a study of T cell changes during pregnancy in multiple sclerosis. The table came from immunoSEQ multiplex PCR; TCRdb's copy has only in-frame clones and leaves some out. The sample shows under 65,000 clones, around 90% of them seen only once. CDR1 and CDR2 (germline): MNHEY, SMNVEV (reference sequence). The length of the CDR3 is 13 residues. V was clipped by 3 bases and J by 6 bases, with 9 bases between them. This rearrangement joins TRBV27 to TRBJ2-1; tentative D call: TRBD1 (6 bases). The source was peripheral blood, collected after pregnancy. This clonotype was obtained from a female donor in good health, enrolled as a control in a pregnancy study. This chain's CDR3 is CASSFHRANEQFF. The DNA of the CDR3 is TGTGCCAGCAGTTTCCACAGGGCCAATGAGCAGTTCTTC.